A single sample gave rise to the 24 T cell receptor beta chains below, sequenced in a study of T cells in Graves' hyperthyroidism and ophthalmopathy. Researchers took RNA transcripts and amplified the TCR beta CDR3 regions from them. HTBI primers were employed in a first-round RT-PCR of the TCR CDR3. TCRdb reprocessed the multiplex PCR reads via MiXCR and lists one record per CDR3 protein. The sample contains 660,000 or so distinct CDR3 sequences, 20% of which appear only once. The sample was blood. These TCRs come from a young man with Graves' ophthalmopathy.

This rearrangement joins TRBV3-1 to TRBJ2-1; possibly TRBD1 for D (6 bases). Trimming pared 1 base from V and 5 bases from J, leaving 12 bases between. This CDR3 region has 15 residues. The V gene's germline CDR1 is LGHDT and CDR2 YNNKEL (reference sequence). For the CDR3, the DNA is TGTGCCAGCAGCCAAGGGGTGGGGGCGCACAATGAGCAGTTCTTC. Protein product: CASSQGVGAHNEQFF.

A note on this clonotype: Relative to the germline gene, one junction end is altered; a read error may explain this. The chain carries TRBV19 and TRBJ2-1; 9 bases are a match to TRBD1. The CDR3 runs 13 residues. The germline CDR1 and CDR2 sequences are LNHDA and SQIVND (reference sequence). The CDR3 spells CASSGQGYSEQFF. Written as DNA, the CDR3 is TGTGCCAGTTCGGGACAGGGTTACAGTGAGCAGTTCTTC. Combining the CDR3 with reference TRBV19 and TRBJ2-1 gives the whole variable domain DGGITQSPKYLFRKEGQNVTLSCEQNLNHDAMYWYRQDPGQGLRLIYYSQIVNDFQKGDIAEGYSVSREKKESFPLTVTSAQKNPTAFYLCASSGQGYSEQFFGPGTRLTVL.

There are a few counts of this clonotype. CDR3 sequence reads: CASSRAVAYNEQFF. CDR3 bases: TGTGCCAGCAGCCGCGCCGTAGCCTACAATGAGCAGTTCTTC. V is TRBV14 and J is TRBJ2-1; D ambiguous. The germline V gene has CDR1 SGHDN and CDR2 FVKESK. This CDR3 is built from 14 residues. Trimming stripped 4 bases from V and 2 bases from J, with 9 bases between.

The chain links TRBV19 to TRBJ2-7; a possible D gene is TRBD2 (6 bases). V lost 4 bases and J lost 3, with 13 bases in between. The CDR3 is 14 amino acids. CDR1 and CDR2 from the germline V gene are LNHDA and SQIVND (reference sequence). DNA of the CDR3: TGTGCCAGTAGTAAGGAGGGGATATTCTACGAGCAGTACTTC. Translation gives CASSKEGIFYEQYF.

J is TRBJ2-5 and V is TRBV9, with D unclear. CDR1 and CDR2 (germline): SGDLS, YYNGEE. The CDR3 is 15 residues long. The V gene lost 0 bases and the J gene lost 1 base, with 10 bases spanning the gap. The DNA of the CDR3 is TGTGCCAGCAGCGTAGCTTTCACCACCCAAGAGACCCAGTACTTC. Translating it yields CASSVAFTTQETQYF.

This clonotype was seen many times. This chain connects TRBV2 to TRBJ2-1; D not certain. Looked up from germline, CDR1 is SNHLY and CDR2 is FYNNEI. The V end lost 0 bases, the J end lost 8 bases, and 23 bases lay between the germline ends. The CDR3 has 18 amino acids. CDR3 bases: TGTGCCAGCAGTGAAGCGCTTCCGGGTTTCCCACCTGGGGATGAGCAGTTCTTC. Translated, it gives CASSEALPGFPPGDEQFF.

This clonotype was picked up many times. The rearrangement links TRBV7-8 to TRBJ1-2, with 7 bases matching TRBD1. J was trimmed by 6 bases and V by 5 bases; bases with no gene match: 3. The CDR3 covers 12 residues. Germline lookup yields CDR1 SGHVS and CDR2 FQNEAQ. CDR3 in DNA: TGTGCCAGCAGCCCCGGGACAGATGGCTACACCTTC. The encoded protein is CASSPGTDGYTF.

The chain couples TRBV30 to TRBJ2-1; 8 positions agree with TRBD2. The CDR3 has 13 amino acids. CDR1 is GTSNPN and CDR2 is SVGIG in the germline V gene (reference sequence). The V gene end was trimmed by 8 bases and the J gene end by 5 bases; junction bases not matched to a gene: 8. CDR3 in DNA: TGTGCCATCTGGCCGGGAGGGCACAATGAGCAGTTCTTC. Amino acids: CAIWPGGHNEQFF.

This clonotype was counted only a few times. CDR3 in DNA: TGTGCCAGCAGTGGACAGGGGGCTGGTGAAAAACTGTTTTTT. It yields the protein CASSGQGAGEKLFF. The J gene is TRBJ1-4, the V gene TRBV6-1, with 10 bases lining up with TRBD1. V shed 4 bases, J shed 7 bases, and the junction held 3 bases outside the gene matches. Germline CDR1 reads MNHNS; CDR2 reads SASEGT. The CDR3 is made up of 14 amino acids.

The genes are TRBV9 and TRBJ1-2; 12 bases are shared with TRBD1. The length of the CDR3 is 17 residues. Losses at the gene ends were 0 bases for V and 8 bases for J; bases not matched to a gene: 11. Germline V lookup: CDR1 SGDLS, CDR2 YYNGEE. Here the CDR3 DNA reads TGTGCCAGCAGCGTAGATCAATATGGGACAGGGGGCGACGGCTACACCTTC. It is translated as CASSVDQYGTGGDGYTF.

This clonotype was picked up many times. The CDR3 is CASSFSAGGPNEQFF. CDR3 DNA sequence: TGTGCCAGCAGCTTCTCAGCGGGAGGGCCGAATGAGCAGTTCTTC. The J gene is TRBJ2-1, the V gene TRBV11-2; 10 nucleotides agree with TRBD2. This CDR3 is built from 15 residues. The ends lost 3 bases at V and 7 bases at J; junction bases unmatched: 6. Germline CDR1 reads SGHAT; CDR2 reads FQNNGV. The variable domain in full, completed from reference TRBV11-2 and TRBJ2-1, reads EAGVAQSPRYKIIEKRQSVAFWCNPISGHATLYWYQQILGQGPKLLIQFQNNGVVDDSQLPKDRFSAERLKGVDSTLKIQPAKLEDSAVYLCASSFSAGGPNEQFFGPGTRLTVL.

This clonotype was detected only a few times. The J gene is TRBJ1-1, the V gene TRBV28; TRBD1 agrees at 10 bases. Germline CDR1 is MDHEN and CDR2 is SYDVKM. The CDR3 runs to 16 residues. Trimming at V came to 6 bases and at J to 4 bases, leaving 11 bases not matched to a gene. The CDR3 coding sequence is TGTGCCAGCAGCGACGCAGACAGGGGGCTATTCACTGAAGCTTTCTTT. Translated, it gives CASSDADRGLFTEAFF.

This clonotype was seen at least ten times. This chain joins TRBV28 and TRBJ2-3, with D possibly called TRBD1 or TRBD2 (5 bases each). V lost 3 bases and J 6 bases, leaving 16 bases between the germline ends. Germline CDR1 reads MDHEN; CDR2 reads SYDVKM. This CDR3 contains 15 residues. Here the CDR3 reads CASSFGAAGRDTQYF. The CDR3 coding sequence is TGTGCCAGCAGTTTCGGGGCGGCCGGCAGGGATACGCAGTATTTT.

The V call is TRBV28, the J call TRBJ2-1; D remains unclear. The V gene lost 5 bases and the J gene lost 3 bases, with 5 bases spanning the gap. Germline V gives CDR1 MDHEN, CDR2 SYDVKM. The CDR3 is 12 residues long. CDR3 nucleotides: TGTGCCAGCAGTCAGGTCTACAATGAGCAGTTCTTC. Protein: CASSQVYNEQFF.

The table lists this clonotype with many counts. J is TRBJ1-2 and V is TRBV12-3 or TRBV12-4, with D unclear. V was trimmed by 10 bases and J by 5 bases, leaving 14 bases between them. The CDR3 contains 12 residues. The CDR3 here is CATSRSDYGYTF. Written as DNA, the CDR3 is TGTGCCACCTCAAGAAGTGATTATGGCTACACCTTC.

This clonotype was seen only a few times. The V and J genes are TRBV5-4 and TRBJ2-1; 7 nucleotides align to TRBD2. CDR3 size: 16 residues. After removal of 0 bases from V and 8 bases from J, the junction contained 11 bases not matched to a gene. The germline V gene encodes CDR1 SGHNT and CDR2 YYREEE (reference sequence). The CDR3 DNA reads TGTGCCAGCAGCTTGGGGGGAGGGCCTTTCCCCGATGAGCAGTTCTTC. As protein: CASSLGGGPFPDEQFF.

The rearrangement links TRBV6-1 to TRBJ2-6; 14 bases align to TRBD2. The germline CDR1 and CDR2 sequences are MNHNS and SASEGT. The CDR3 is 21 amino acids. V lost 6 bases, J lost 2 bases, and 15 bases stayed unmatched. The CDR3 protein is CASRLGGSGTSGRAGANVLTF. The CDR3 DNA reads TGTGCCAGCAGGCTAGGGGGTTCCGGGACTAGCGGGAGAGCTGGGGCCAACGTCCTGACTTTC.

The V call is TRBV12-3 or TRBV12-4, the J call TRBJ2-2, with D unresolved. This CDR3 has 12 amino acids. Trimming stripped 11 bases from V and 5 bases from J, with 12 bases between. DNA of the CDR3: TGTGCCTCAAATCTGGGGACCGGGGAGCTGTTTTTT. The encoded protein is CASNLGTGELFF.

With respect to this clonotype: Mismatch with germline at one junction end may stem from a read error. The chain links TRBV27 to TRBJ2-7, with a weak D call TRBD1 (7 bases). CDR1 is MNHEY, CDR2 SMNVEV, per germline (reference sequence). This CDR3 spans 17 amino acids. The CDR3 region has the DNA TGTGCCAACAGTCCTAGGGGGCACAGGACTATACCCTACGAGCAGTACTTC. It specifies CANSPRGHRTIPYEQYF.

There are a few counts of this clonotype. The CDR3 nucleotides are TGTGCTAGTGGTTCCGGGACTAGCGGGAGGAGCTACAATGAGCAGTTCTTC. The encoded protein is CASGSGTSGRSYNEQFF. The chain combines TRBV12-5 with TRBJ2-1; 15 bases match TRBD2. The CDR3 totals 17 residues. The germline gives CDR1 LGHNT, CDR2 FRNRAP. Unmatched junction bases numbered 4, after V lost 4 bases and J lost 3 bases.

In this sample, this clonotype turned up many times. The V and J genes are TRBV27 and TRBJ2-7; weak D call: TRBD1 (6 bases). Between the trimmed V and J ends, which lost 2 bases and 5 bases, there was a span of 16 bases. Germline V gives CDR1 MNHEY, CDR2 SMNVEV (reference sequence). CDR3 length: 15 amino acids. The chain's CDR3 is CASSLTALGGDEQYF. For the CDR3, the DNA is TGTGCCAGCAGTTTAACGGCTCTAGGGGGAGACGAGCAGTACTTC.

This clonotype was detected many times. The V gene is TRBV18, the J gene TRBJ2-7; D remains ambiguous. CDR3 length equals 12 residues. The germline V gene encodes CDR1 KGHSH and CDR2 LQKENI. With 2 bases removed from V and 4 bases from J, the gap between germline ends came to 6 bases. The CDR3 DNA sequence: TGTGCCAGCTCACCAAACGAGTACGAGCAGTACTTC. The encoded protein is CASSPNEYEQYF.

This sequence joins TRBV6-1 and TRBJ2-3; D gene ambiguous. The germline V and J ends were trimmed by 4 bases and 4 bases, with 15 bases remaining between them. The V gene's germline CDR1 is MNHNS and CDR2 SASEGT. The CDR3 length is 15 residues. The CDR3 nucleotides are TGTGCCAGCAGTGCCCCCAAGAGGTCGGCAGATACGCAGTATTTT. This encodes CASSAPKRSADTQYF.

This clonotype has only a few counts. The genes are TRBV13 and TRBJ1-1; TRBD1 might be the D (5 bases). Trimming cost V 4 bases and J 4 bases, with 19 bases left between them. In germline, CDR1 is PRHDT, CDR2 FYEKMQ (reference sequence). This CDR3 comprises 16 residues. This CDR3 reads CASSSSGTPAGTEAFF. CDR3 bases: TGTGCCAGCAGCTCATCCGGGACCCCAGCCGGCACTGAAGCTTTCTTT.